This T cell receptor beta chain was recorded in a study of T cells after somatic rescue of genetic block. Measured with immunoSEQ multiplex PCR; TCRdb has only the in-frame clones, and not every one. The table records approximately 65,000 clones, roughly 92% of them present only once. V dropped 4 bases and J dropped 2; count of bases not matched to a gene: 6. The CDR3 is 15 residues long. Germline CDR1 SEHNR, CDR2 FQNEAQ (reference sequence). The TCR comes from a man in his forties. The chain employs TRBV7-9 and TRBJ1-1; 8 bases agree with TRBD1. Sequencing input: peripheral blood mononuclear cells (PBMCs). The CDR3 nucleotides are TGTGCCAGCAGCTCAACAGGGGGGATTAACACTGAAGCTTTCTTT. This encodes CASSSTGGINTEAFF.